This entry concerns a single T cell receptor (beta chain). Deletions cut 4 bases from V and 6 bases from J, with 7 bases between. Germline loops: CDR1 SGHNT, CDR2 YENEEA. The CDR3 extends over 12 amino acids. The sample originates from a study of blood T cell repertoires in COVID-19. As for the study in general: Material from acute and convalescent COVID-19 was sourced from the United States, Italy and Spain. PBMCs, B-cell-depleted T cells, or T cells were the source of the cDNA or gDNA that made up the material.

Original handling: Nucleated cell counts were estimated from reference gene primer amplification. TCRdb's table, derived via immunoSEQ multiplex PCR, lists solely in-frame clones and lacks some. For V, J and clone size, that table is used; D and trimming come from the DNA. The sample consists of some 240,000 clones, 65% to 85% of them appearing once. The TCR comes from a human donor in a cohort sampled during active COVID-19. The sequencing input was peripheral blood. This chain joins TRBV11-3 and TRBJ2-1; D unresolved. The CDR3 sequence: CASSSKSNEQFF. The CDR3 nucleotides read TGTGCCAGCAGCTCAAAGAGCAATGAGCAGTTCTTC. Filled out from reference TRBV11-3 and TRBJ2-1, the complete variable domain reads EAGVVQSPRYKIIEKKQPVAFWCNPISGHNTLYWYLQNLGQGPELLIRYENEEAVDDSQLPKDRFSAERLKGVDSTLKIQPAELGDSAVYLCASSSKSNEQFFGPGTRLTVL.